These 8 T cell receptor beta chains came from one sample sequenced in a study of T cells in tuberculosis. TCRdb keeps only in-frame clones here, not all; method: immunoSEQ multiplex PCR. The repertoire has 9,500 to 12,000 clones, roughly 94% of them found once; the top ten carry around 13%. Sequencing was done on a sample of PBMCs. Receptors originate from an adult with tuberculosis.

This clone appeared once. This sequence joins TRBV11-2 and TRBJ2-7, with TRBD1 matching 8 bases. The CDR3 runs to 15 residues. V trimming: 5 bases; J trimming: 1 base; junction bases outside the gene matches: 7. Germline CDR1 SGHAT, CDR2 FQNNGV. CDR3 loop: CASSLRQGPSYEQYF. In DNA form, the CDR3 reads TGTGCCAGCAGCCTACGACAGGGGCCGTCCTACGAGCAGTACTTC. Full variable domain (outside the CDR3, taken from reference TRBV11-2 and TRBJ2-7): EAGVAQSPRYKIIEKRQSVAFWCNPISGHATLYWYQQILGQGPKLLIQFQNNGVVDDSQLPKDRFSAERLKGVDSTLKIQPAKLEDSAVYLCASSLRQGPSYEQYFGPGTRLTVT.

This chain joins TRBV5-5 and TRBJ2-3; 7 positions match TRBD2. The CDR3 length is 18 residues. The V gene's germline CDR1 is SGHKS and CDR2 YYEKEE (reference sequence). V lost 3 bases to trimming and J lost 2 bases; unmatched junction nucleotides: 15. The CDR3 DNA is TGTGCCAGCAGCTCGGCTCCCGGGTTGGCGGGGGACACAGATACGCAGTATTTT. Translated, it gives CASSSAPGLAGDTDTQYF. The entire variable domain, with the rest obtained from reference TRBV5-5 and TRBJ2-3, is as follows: DAGVTQSPTHLIKTRGQQVTLRCSPISGHKSVSWYQQVLGQGPQFIFQYYEKEERGRGNFPDRFSARQFPNYSSELNVNALLLGDSALYLCASSSAPGLAGDTDTQYFGPGTRLTVL.

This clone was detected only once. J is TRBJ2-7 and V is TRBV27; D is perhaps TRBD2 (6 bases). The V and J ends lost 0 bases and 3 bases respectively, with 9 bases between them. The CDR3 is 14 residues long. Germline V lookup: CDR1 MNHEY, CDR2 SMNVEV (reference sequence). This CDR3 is CASSLSRDVYEQYF. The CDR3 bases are TGTGCCAGCAGTTTATCGCGGGATGTCTACGAGCAGTACTTC.

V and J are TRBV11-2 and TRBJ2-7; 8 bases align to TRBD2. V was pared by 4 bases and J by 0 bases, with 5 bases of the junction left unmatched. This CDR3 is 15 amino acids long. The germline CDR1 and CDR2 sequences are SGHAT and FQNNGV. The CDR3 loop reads CASSSLAGISYEQYF. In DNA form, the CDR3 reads TGTGCCAGCAGCTCGTTAGCGGGGATCTCCTACGAGCAGTACTTC. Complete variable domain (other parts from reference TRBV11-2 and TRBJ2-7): EAGVAQSPRYKIIEKRQSVAFWCNPISGHATLYWYQQILGQGPKLLIQFQNNGVVDDSQLPKDRFSAERLKGVDSTLKIQPAKLEDSAVYLCASSSLAGISYEQYFGPGTRLTVT.

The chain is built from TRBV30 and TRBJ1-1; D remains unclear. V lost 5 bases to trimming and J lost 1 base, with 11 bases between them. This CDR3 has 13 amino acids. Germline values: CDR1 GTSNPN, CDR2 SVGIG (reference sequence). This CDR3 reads CAWARRQNTEAFF. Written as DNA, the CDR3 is TGTGCCTGGGCACGGAGGCAGAACACTGAAGCTTTCTTT.

Here the CDR3 DNA reads TGTGCCAGCAGCTCTGGGACTAGCGGCAGTGAGCAGTTCTTC. Translation gives CASSSGTSGSEQFF. This sequence joins TRBV9 and TRBJ2-1; 11 bases are a match to TRBD2. Per germline, CDR1 SGDLS and CDR2 YYNGEE. V was pared by 4 bases and J by 9 bases, with 6 bases of the junction left unmatched. The CDR3 totals 14 residues.

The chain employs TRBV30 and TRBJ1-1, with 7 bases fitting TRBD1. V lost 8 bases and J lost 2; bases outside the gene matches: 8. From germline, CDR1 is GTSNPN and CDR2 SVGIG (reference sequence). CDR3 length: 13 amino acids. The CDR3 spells CARNRGLNTEAFF. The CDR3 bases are TGTGCCCGGAACAGGGGTTTAAACACTGAAGCTTTCTTT.

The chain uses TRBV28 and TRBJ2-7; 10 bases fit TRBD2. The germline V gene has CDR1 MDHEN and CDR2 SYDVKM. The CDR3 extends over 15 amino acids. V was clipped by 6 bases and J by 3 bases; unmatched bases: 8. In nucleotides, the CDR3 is TGTGCCAGCAGACCGAGCGGGAGGGCCGTCTACGAGCAGTACTTC. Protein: CASRPSGRAVYEQYF.